The 15 T cell receptor beta chains given below trace back to one sample, sequenced in a study of shared clonotypes between healthy human individuals. Sequenced by immunoSEQ multiplex PCR; TCRdb stores in-frame clones only, minus some. The table has 2,500,000 or so clones, 90% to 95% seen once; the top ten hold approximately 0.36%. The sequencing input was naive CD4+ T cells from PBMCs. Subset specified: CD45RA+ positively selected. The receptor set was obtained from a man aged 18 to 30 in good health. Some clones in this sample may be carry-over from other donors' samples.

This chain links TRBV7-2 with TRBJ1-2; TRBD1 is a possible D gene (5 bases). The V gene's germline CDR1 is SGHTA and CDR2 FQGNSA. Deletions cut 7 bases from V and 8 bases from J, with 23 bases between. CDR3 length: 15 amino acids. The CDR3 loop is CASNPPGNLGLGYTF. CDR3 DNA: TGTGCCAGCAACCCCCCGGGCAATTTGGGGCTGGGCTACACCTTC.

The chain has TRBV7-2 and TRBJ1-2; D not certain. The V gene's germline CDR1 is SGHTA and CDR2 FQGNSA. V was clipped by 1 base and J by 6 bases, with 9 bases between them. CDR3 size: 13 residues. The CDR3 loop reads CASSLGEWDGYTF. The CDR3 region has the DNA TGTGCCAGCAGCTTAGGCGAGTGGGATGGCTACACCTTC.

The chain combines TRBV7-8 with TRBJ2-7, with 11 positions matching TRBD2. The CDR3 loop spans 16 amino acids. Germline assignment: CDR1 SGHVS and CDR2 FQNEAQ. After removal of 5 bases from V and 2 bases from J, the junction contained 8 bases not matched to a gene. The CDR3 spells CASSHKGLAGPYEQYF. The CDR3 region has the DNA TGTGCCAGCAGCCACAAAGGACTAGCGGGTCCCTACGAGCAGTACTTC. Filled out from reference TRBV7-8 and TRBJ2-7, the complete variable domain reads GAGVSQSPRYKVAKRGQDVALRCDPISGHVSLFWYQQALGQGPEFLTYFQNEAQLDKSGLPSDRFFAERPEGSVSTLKIQRTQQEDSAVYLCASSHKGLAGPYEQYFGPGTRLTVT.

Comment on this clone: Other nucleotide sequences in the sample specify the same CDR3. The chain is built from TRBV5-1 and TRBJ2-5; D may be TRBD2 (6 bases). This CDR3 region has 14 residues. The germline V gene encodes CDR1 SGHRS and CDR2 YFSETQ. V was cut by 0 bases and J by 1 base, with 7 bases left in between. The CDR3 loop is CASSLVAAQETQYF. The CDR3 DNA reads TGCGCCAGCAGCTTGGTAGCGGCCCAAGAGACCCAGTACTTC.

This clone was recorded once. V and J are TRBV10-3 and TRBJ2-5; D gene unclear. The CDR3 loop spans 12 amino acids. Germline CDR1 ENHRY, CDR2 SYGVKD. V lost 2 bases and J 3 bases, leaving 4 bases between the germline ends. The CDR3: CAISEAEETQYF. CDR3 bases: TGTGCCATCAGTGAGGCGGAAGAGACCCAGTACTTC.

Regarding this clone: Other nucleotide sequences in the sample specify the same CDR3. The V and J genes are TRBV7-3 and TRBJ2-3; D remains ambiguous. Germline assignment: CDR1 SGHTA and CDR2 FQGTGA. V lost 3 bases and J 0 bases, leaving 10 bases between the germline ends. This CDR3 contains 15 residues. CDR3: CASSLGGPSTDTQYF. CDR3 bases: TGTGCCAGCAGCTTGGGCGGACCCAGCACAGATACGCAGTATTTT.

The rearrangement links TRBV11-2 to TRBJ2-1; 10 bases fit TRBD2. CDR3 size: 19 residues. CDR1 SGHAT and CDR2 FQNNGV come from the germline V gene. Trimming at V came to 5 bases and at J to 4 bases, leaving 17 bases not matched to a gene. This CDR3 is CASSLTPTWLAGDYNEQFF. Written as DNA, the CDR3 is TGTGCCAGCAGCCTAACTCCGACCTGGCTAGCGGGAGATTACAATGAGCAGTTCTTC.

Turning to this clone: The sample contains more than one DNA sequence encoding this CDR3. This chain joins TRBV28 and TRBJ2-1; perhaps TRBD2 as D (6 bases). Looked up from germline, CDR1 is MDHEN and CDR2 is SYDVKM. This CDR3 has 16 residues. V dropped 4 bases and J dropped 0 bases, with 13 bases sitting between them. The CDR3 loop is CASSSLAVSSYNEQFF. The CDR3 DNA follows: TGTGCCAGCAGTTCGTTAGCGGTCAGCTCCTACAATGAGCAGTTCTTC. Filled out from reference TRBV28 and TRBJ2-1, the complete variable domain reads DVKVTQSSRYLVKRTGEKVFLECVQDMDHENMFWYRQDPGLGLRLIYFSYDVKMKEKGDIPEGYSVSREKKERFSLILESASTNQTSMYLCASSSLAVSSYNEQFFGPGTRLTVL.

The rearrangement links TRBV7-8 to TRBJ2-7; D might be TRBD2 (6 bases). CDR3 size: 14 residues. Germline CDR1 is SGHVS and CDR2 is FQNEAQ. Trimming stripped 1 base from V and 6 bases from J, with 13 bases between. The CDR3 loop is CASSLVSEGTEQYF. CDR3 DNA sequence: TGTGCCAGCAGCTTAGTGTCGGAGGGCACCGAGCAGTACTTC.

In regard to this clone: This sample includes further DNA sequences coding for the same CDR3. The V call is TRBV2, the J call TRBJ2-7, with TRBD1 matching over 9 bases. Germline values: CDR1 SNHLY, CDR2 FYNNEI. The V and J ends lost 8 bases and 4 bases, in that order; junction bases with no gene match: 6. The CDR3 loop spans 13 amino acids. CDR3 sequence: CASRDRVSYEQYF. CDR3 sequence (DNA): TGTGCCAGCCGGGACAGGGTATCATACGAGCAGTACTTC.

The chain couples TRBV7-9 to TRBJ2-5; TRBD1 agrees at 8 bases. Germline values: CDR1 SEHNR, CDR2 FQNEAQ (reference sequence). The CDR3 is made up of 13 amino acids. Trimming took 5 bases from V and 4 from J; bases not matched to a gene: 3. The CDR3 coding sequence is TGTGCCAGCAGCCGGACAGGGTTAGAGACCCAGTACTTC. This codes for CASSRTGLETQYF.

The V gene is TRBV5-1, the J gene TRBJ2-5; no clear D. V lost 2 bases, J lost 1 base, and 15 bases lay in between. CDR1 is SGHRS, CDR2 YFSETQ, per germline. The CDR3 loop spans 16 amino acids. The DNA for the CDR3 is TGCGCCAGCAGCTTAACCGGCCCCCGCCCCCAAGAGACCCAGTACTTC. Amino acid sequence: CASSLTGPRPQETQYF.

V usage is TRBV7-2 and J usage is TRBJ1-5, with D hard to call. Trimming stripped 5 bases from V and 4 bases from J, with 9 bases between. This CDR3 is 13 amino acids long. CDR1 SGHTA and CDR2 FQGNSA come from the germline V gene. CDR3 region: CASSEGINQPQHF. CDR3 nucleotide sequence: TGTGCCAGCAGCGAGGGAATAAATCAGCCCCAGCATTTT.

The chain combines TRBV5-1 with TRBJ2-1, with D perhaps matching TRBD2 (5 bases). From germline, CDR1 is SGHRS and CDR2 YFSETQ. This CDR3 comprises 13 residues. With 2 bases removed from V and 6 bases from J, the gap between germline ends came to 9 bases. CDR3: CASSFPEVNEQFF. The CDR3 DNA reads TGCGCCAGCAGCTTTCCGGAGGTCAATGAGCAGTTCTTC.

This chain links TRBV28 with TRBJ2-5; 10 bases are a match to TRBD2. Trimming removed 6 bases from V and 7 bases from J; junction bases left unmatched: 11. Germline V gene lookup returns CDR1 MDHEN and CDR2 SYDVKM. CDR3 length: 15 residues. The CDR3 bases are TGTGCCAGCAGCCCTCGTTTCCAGCGGGAGGGGACCCAGTACTTC. This encodes CASSPRFQREGTQYF.